This T cell receptor (beta chain) stems from a study of blood T cell repertoires in COVID-19. About the research overall: Sample material is recorded as cDNA or gDNA derived from T cells, B-cell-depleted T cells, or PBMCs.

This clone was seen only once. Germline lookup yields CDR1 KGHDR and CDR2 SFDVKD. V lost 11 bases, J lost 2 bases, and 20 bases lay in between. CDR3 length: 15 residues. Produced via immunoSEQ multiplex PCR; TCRdb's table is partial and in-frame only. Found here are hundreds of thousands of clones, more than 80% of them singletons; the top ten hold 2% to 2.5%. The sequenced material came from PBMCs or T cells enriched from blood (not recorded which). This TCR was sampled from a woman between 18 and 29 years old who had recovered from COVID-19. V is TRBV24-1 and J is TRBJ1-2, with D possibly being TRBD1 (5 bases). This CDR3 reads CAIPDAGWANYGYTF. DNA for the CDR3: TGTGCCATCCCCGACGCAGGGTGGGCCAACTATGGCTACACCTTC.